The 8 T cell receptor beta chains below all came from one sample that was sequenced in a study of blood T cell repertoires in COVID-19. Libraries were prepared by immunoSEQ multiplex PCR; TCRdb keeps only in-frame clonotypes and omits some of them. The top ten clones hold around 1% of a sample with roughly 360,000 clones, over 65% of them seen once. The sample comprised peripheral blood. Receptors originate from a human donor with acute or convalescent COVID-19. The donor label of this sample is uncertain.

The J gene is TRBJ2-1, the V gene TRBV7-6, with 9 positions matching TRBD1. The V gene end was trimmed by 5 bases and the J gene end by 0 bases; junction bases not matched to a gene: 2. In germline, CDR1 is SGHVS, CDR2 FNYEAQ. The CDR3 is made up of 15 amino acids. The CDR3 DNA reads as TGTGCCAGCAGCCCGGGACAGGGCTCCTACAATGAGCAGTTCTTC. This encodes CASSPGQGSYNEQFF.

The chain employs TRBV19 and TRBJ1-2, with D tentatively TRBD1 (5 bases). This CDR3 region has 14 residues. Trimming cost V 5 bases and J 4 bases, with 14 bases left between them. CDR1 and CDR2 (germline): LNHDA, SQIVND (reference sequence). The CDR3 is CASSSGIGFYGYTF. DNA for the CDR3: TGTGCCAGTAGTTCAGGGATTGGATTCTATGGCTACACCTTC.

This chain connects TRBV6-2 or TRBV6-3 to TRBJ2-3; TRBD2 is a possible D gene (6 bases). The CDR3 consists of 14 residues. Germline V gene lookup returns CDR1 MNHEY and CDR2 SVGEGT. Trimming took off 3 bases at V and 5 bases at J, with 12 bases between the two ends. The CDR3 DNA is TGTGCCAGCAGTTATACCGGGACTGGAGATACGCAGTATTTT. Protein: CASSYTGTGDTQYF.

J is TRBJ2-7 and V is TRBV6-6; D remains unclear. Germline lookup yields CDR1 MNHNY and CDR2 SVGAGI (reference sequence). The CDR3 runs to 12 residues. Trimming took off 5 bases at V and 2 bases at J, with 7 bases between the two ends. As DNA, the CDR3 is TGTGCCAGCAGTAACCGAGCCTACGAGCAGTACTTC. Translation: CASSNRAYEQYF.

V gene TRBV9 combines with J gene TRBJ2-2; 10 bases align to TRBD2. Germline assignment: CDR1 SGDLS and CDR2 YYNGEE. There are 16 residues in the CDR3. After removal of 2 bases from V and 2 bases from J, the junction contained 3 bases not matched to a gene. CDR3 protein: CASSVLAGVNTGELFF. CDR3 sequence (DNA): TGTGCCAGCAGCGTCCTAGCGGGAGTCAACACCGGGGAGCTGTTTTTT.

This clone was seen just once. The chain is built from TRBV5-1 and TRBJ2-3; TRBD2 agrees at 11 bases. The V gene end was trimmed by 0 bases and the J gene end by 7 bases; junction bases not matched to a gene: 7. CDR3 length: 16 residues. Germline CDR1 SGHRS, CDR2 YFSETQ. The CDR3 reads CASSLGTSGPQHTQYF. In nucleotides, the CDR3 is TGCGCCAGCAGCTTGGGGACTAGCGGGCCTCAGCATACGCAGTATTTT.

This rearrangement joins TRBV6-2 or TRBV6-3 to TRBJ1-5; D call uncertain. This CDR3 is 15 amino acids long. V gave up 2 bases and J gave up 0 bases, with 8 bases separating them. CDR1 and CDR2 (germline): MNHEY, SVGEGT. CDR3 sequence (DNA): TGTGCCAGCAGTTACGCAGGTGGTAGCAATCAGCCCCAGCATTTT. This codes for CASSYAGGSNQPQHF.

The rearrangement links TRBV12-3 or TRBV12-4 to TRBJ2-3; unclear D gene. CDR3 length equals 12 residues. V lost 5 bases, J lost 2 bases, and 5 bases lay in between. CDR3 coding DNA: TGTGCCAGCAGTCAAAACACAGATACGCAGTATTTT. It encodes CASSQNTDTQYF.